The 27 T cell receptor beta chains listed next were all sequenced from one sample in a study of blood T cell repertoires in COVID-19. Profiled with immunoSEQ multiplex PCR; TCRdb holds only in-frame clones, not every one. Among about 32,000 clones listed, about 90% were seen once. Sequenced: peripheral blood. The receptors were sampled from a man between 65 and 85 years old with active or convalescent COVID-19.

This sequence joins TRBV7-2 and TRBJ1-1, with TRBD1 as a possible D gene (5 bases). CDR3 length equals 14 residues. Looked up from germline, CDR1 is SGHTA and CDR2 is FQGNSA. V shed 2 bases and J shed 5 bases, with 12 bases lying between them. CDR3 in amino acids: CASSLLGEGTEAFF. In DNA, the CDR3 is TGTGCCAGCAGCTTATTGGGGGAGGGAACTGAAGCTTTCTTT.

CDR3 DNA: TGTGCCAGCAGCCGGACAAACAGGGGGCAGAGCTACGAGCAGTACTTC. Translation gives CASSRTNRGQSYEQYF. The chain is built from TRBV5-4 and TRBJ2-7; TRBD1 matches at 9 bases. The germline V gene encodes CDR1 SGHNT and CDR2 YYREEE (reference sequence). Trimming took 4 bases from V and 3 from J; bases not matched to a gene: 11. This CDR3 is 16 amino acids long. Using reference TRBV5-4 and TRBJ2-7 for the parts outside the CDR3, the full variable domain is ETGVTQSPTHLIKTRGQQVTLRCSSQSGHNTVSWYQQALGQGPQFIFQYYREEENGRGNFPPRFSGLQFPNYSSELNVNALELDDSALYLCASSRTNRGQSYEQYFGPGTRLTVT.

This rearrangement joins TRBV10-1 to TRBJ2-7; D is perhaps TRBD2 (6 bases). The germline V and J ends were trimmed by 11 bases and 3 bases, with 20 bases remaining between them. The CDR3 has 14 amino acids. CDR1 and CDR2 from the germline V gene are WNHNN and SYGVQD (reference sequence). The chain's CDR3 is CAGPQEGGNYEQYF. The DNA of the CDR3 is TGCGCCGGACCCCAGGAGGGCGGCAACTACGAGCAGTACTTC.

V and J are TRBV5-1 and TRBJ2-7, with TRBD2 matching 8 bases. There are 15 residues in the CDR3. The germline CDR1 and CDR2 sequences are SGHRS and YFSETQ. After removal of 2 bases from V and 1 base from J, the junction contained 5 bases not matched to a gene. CDR3 in amino acids: CASSFTSGASYEQYF. CDR3 bases: TGCGCCAGCAGCTTTACTAGCGGAGCTTCCTACGAGCAGTACTTC.

The rearrangement joins TRBV2 to TRBJ1-4; D perhaps matches TRBD1 (6 bases). This CDR3 comprises 13 residues. Germline V gene data show CDR1 as SNHLY and CDR2 as FYNNEI. Trimming left V 7 bases short and J 6 bases short, with 12 bases between. DNA for the CDR3: TGTGCCAGCAATATGGACAGAGATGAAAAACTGTTTTTT. Its protein product is CASNMDRDEKLFF.

In DNA form, the CDR3 reads TGTGCCACCAGTGATCCCGGTGGCACCGGGGAGCTGTTTTTT. Translated, it gives CATSDPGGTGELFF. The chain recombines TRBV24-1 with TRBJ2-2; the D is unclear. The germline gives CDR1 KGHDR, CDR2 SFDVKD. Between the trimmed V and J ends, which lost 3 bases and 4 bases, there was a span of 8 bases. There are 14 residues in the CDR3.

V and J are TRBV5-6 and TRBJ1-2, with D tentatively TRBD1 (6 bases). The CDR3 spans 13 residues. The V end lost 5 bases, the J end lost 8 bases, and 16 bases lay between the germline ends. Germline assignment: CDR1 SGHDT and CDR2 YYEEEE. CDR3 sequence (DNA): TGTGCCAGCAGTCAGGGTCCAGGGGTCGGCTACACCTTC. It yields the protein CASSQGPGVGYTF.

J is TRBJ1-2 and V is TRBV7-2; the match to TRBD1 covers 7 bases. Trimming took 5 bases from V and 6 from J; bases not matched to a gene: 12. The CDR3 is 15 residues long. Germline CDR1 reads SGHTA; CDR2 reads FQGNSA. In DNA, the CDR3 is TGTGCCAGCAGCCCCCAGACAGGGCTATACGATGGCTACACCTTC. Its protein is CASSPQTGLYDGYTF.

This chain joins TRBV19 and TRBJ1-1, with 8 bases fitting TRBD1. V shed 7 bases, J shed 2 bases, and the junction held 6 bases outside the gene matches. This CDR3 has 14 amino acids. Looked up from germline, CDR1 is LNHDA and CDR2 is SQIVND (reference sequence). This CDR3 reads CASKDRARNTEAFF. For the CDR3, the DNA is TGTGCCAGTAAGGACAGGGCACGTAACACTGAAGCTTTCTTT.

The chain employs TRBV28 and TRBJ1-3; 9 positions match TRBD1. This CDR3 has 16 amino acids. CDR1 and CDR2 (germline): MDHEN, SYDVKM. Losses at the gene ends were 5 bases for V and 3 bases for J; bases not matched to a gene: 8. The chain's CDR3 is CASSPGGQGFGNTIYF. The CDR3 DNA sequence: TGTGCCAGCAGTCCGGGGGGACAGGGCTTTGGAAACACCATATATTTT.

The CDR3 loop reads CASSVLRGRGNTIYF. Written as DNA, the CDR3 is TGTGCCAGCAGTGTTCTCAGGGGAAGGGGAAACACCATATATTTT. This chain joins TRBV2 and TRBJ1-3; weak D call: TRBD1 (6 bases). From germline, CDR1 is SNHLY and CDR2 FYNNEI. The CDR3 has 15 amino acids. With 4 bases removed from V and 4 bases from J, the gap between germline ends came to 14 bases.

The V gene is TRBV24-1, the J gene TRBJ2-1, with 9 bases lining up with TRBD2. The V segment lost 9 bases and the J segment 7 bases; nucleotides outside the gene matches: 12. Germline CDR1 and CDR2: KGHDR and SFDVKD. The CDR3 is 15 amino acids. CDR3 protein: CATSKGLAMYNEQFF. Written as DNA, the CDR3 is TGTGCCACCTCCAAGGGACTAGCAATGTATAATGAGCAGTTCTTC.

The rearrangement joins TRBV4-2 to TRBJ1-1, with 11 nucleotides matching TRBD1. Germline loops: CDR1 LGHNA, CDR2 YNFKEQ. The J segment lost 4 bases and the V segment lost 4 bases, leaving 5 bases of the junction unmatched. The CDR3 has 15 amino acids. The CDR3 spells CASSPPGTGGTEAFF. In DNA, the CDR3 is TGTGCCAGCAGCCCGCCCGGGACAGGGGGCACTGAAGCTTTCTTT.

The chain combines TRBV6-2 or TRBV6-3 with TRBJ1-5; D not certain. Per germline, CDR1 MNHEY and CDR2 SVGEGT. The CDR3 runs 14 residues. The germline V and J ends were trimmed by 2 bases and 6 bases, with 11 bases remaining between them. The CDR3 nucleotides are TGTGCCAGCAGTTACGGAGGGTTTAGTCAGCCCCAGCATTTT. Its protein product is CASSYGGFSQPQHF.

This chain joins TRBV4-1 and TRBJ1-1; perhaps TRBD1 as D (5 bases). The CDR3 is 13 residues long. V gave up 1 base and J gave up 4 bases, with 7 bases separating them. Germline CDR1 reads MGHRA; CDR2 reads YSYEKL. CDR3 nucleotides: TGCGCCAGCAGCCAAGCAGGGTTCACTGAAGCTTTCTTT. Residues: CASSQAGFTEAFF.

The chain carries TRBV6-5 and TRBJ1-2; D possibly corresponds to TRBD1 (5 bases). CDR1 is MNHEY, CDR2 SVGAGI, per germline. With 6 bases removed from V and 6 bases from J, the gap between germline ends came to 11 bases. CDR3 length: 12 amino acids. Here the CDR3 DNA reads TGTGCCAGCAGGGACTACAGGAATGGCTACACCTTC. Its translation is CASRDYRNGYTF.

This chain uses TRBV4-3 with TRBJ1-2; D uncertain. Between the trimmed V and J ends, which lost 0 bases and 8 bases, there was a span of 10 bases. CDR3 length: 13 amino acids. Per germline, CDR1 LGHNA and CDR2 YSLEER. This CDR3 reads CASSQDLQSGYTF. The CDR3 bases are TGCGCCAGCAGCCAAGATCTACAGAGCGGCTACACCTTC.

This sequence joins TRBV11-3 and TRBJ2-1, with TRBD2 identical over 8 bases. Per the germline V gene, CDR1 is SGHNT and CDR2 is YENEEA. The CDR3 is made up of 15 amino acids. Trimming took 0 bases from V and 8 from J; bases not matched to a gene: 6. CDR3 in DNA: TGTGCCAGCAGCTTAGACGGCGGGAGGAGCGATGAGCAGTTCTTC. Its translation: CASSLDGGRSDEQFF. Variable domain in full (rest from reference TRBV11-3 and TRBJ2-1): EAGVVQSPRYKIIEKKQPVAFWCNPISGHNTLYWYLQNLGQGPELLIRYENEEAVDDSQLPKDRFSAERLKGVDSTLKIQPAELGDSAVYLCASSLDGGRSDEQFFGPGTRLTVL.

This chain uses TRBV9 with TRBJ2-1, with 7 bases aligning to TRBD2. This CDR3 contains 15 residues. The V segment lost 5 bases and the J segment 8 bases; nucleotides outside the gene matches: 13. In germline, CDR1 is SGDLS, CDR2 YYNGEE. For the CDR3, the DNA is TGTGCCAGCAGTGGATTCGCGGGAGTACTGGATGAGCAGTTCTTC. The encoded protein is CASSGFAGVLDEQFF.

This clone appeared a single time. The rearrangement joins TRBV13 to TRBJ1-4; D is perhaps TRBD1 (6 bases). V was trimmed by 3 bases and J by 8 bases, leaving 13 bases between them. Germline V gene lookup returns CDR1 PRHDT and CDR2 FYEKMQ (reference sequence). The CDR3 runs 14 residues. The CDR3 nucleotides read TGTGCCAGCAGCTTGACAGGTTTGGGGGAAAAACTGTTTTTT. Protein sequence: CASSLTGLGEKLFF.

CDR3 in amino acids: CASRPTDTGELFF. The DNA of the CDR3 is TGTGCCAGCAGGCCTACAGACACCGGGGAGCTGTTTTTT. The V call is TRBV9, the J call TRBJ2-2; no clear D. Between the trimmed V and J ends, which lost 5 bases and 3 bases, there was a span of 8 bases. CDR3 length: 13 amino acids. The germline CDR1 and CDR2 sequences are SGDLS and YYNGEE.

V is TRBV28 and J is TRBJ1-5; weak D call: TRBD1 (6 bases). Germline V gives CDR1 MDHEN, CDR2 SYDVKM. The CDR3 loop spans 13 amino acids. V was clipped by 7 bases and J by 7 bases, with 14 bases between them. The CDR3 bases are TGTGCCAGCACCGCGAGTGGGGGCCAGCCCCAGCATTTT. Translation gives CASTASGGQPQHF.

V gene TRBV5-1 combines with J gene TRBJ2-3; D is unclear. CDR1 is SGHRS and CDR2 is YFSETQ in the germline V gene. The CDR3 consists of 12 residues. Trimming stripped 4 bases from V and 6 bases from J, with 9 bases between. The CDR3 bases are TGCGCCAGCAGCGCGACTGGGGATACGCAGTATTTT. Protein sequence: CASSATGDTQYF. Looking up the rest from reference TRBV5-1 and TRBJ2-3 gives the full variable domain: KAGVTQTPRYLIKTRGQQVTLSCSPISGHRSVSWYQQTPGQGLQFLFEYFSETQRNKGNFPGRFSGRQFSNSRSEMNVSTLELGDSALYLCASSATGDTQYFGPGTRLTVL.

The chain carries TRBV2 and TRBJ1-2; possibly TRBD1 for D (6 bases). Germline V CDR1 and CDR2: SNHLY, FYNNEI. The ends were cut back, 1 base at V and 7 bases at J, with 13 bases in the middle. CDR3 size: 14 residues. CDR3 region: CASSEGGGAGGYTF. CDR3 nucleotides: TGTGCCAGCAGTGAAGGAGGGGGGGCCGGTGGCTACACCTTC.

The chain is built from TRBV28 and TRBJ1-2; D may be TRBD1 (5 bases). Per germline, CDR1 MDHEN and CDR2 SYDVKM. CDR3 length: 12 amino acids. V was trimmed by 4 bases and J by 8 bases, leaving 11 bases between them. The CDR3 coding sequence is TGTGCCAGCAGTTCCCAGGGATGGGGCTACACCTTC. Its protein product is CASSSQGWGYTF.

This chain joins TRBV28 and TRBJ2-1, with TRBD2 identical over 12 bases. This CDR3 is built from 15 residues. J gave up 7 bases and V 5 bases, and 6 bases lay outside the gene matches. Germline CDR1 and CDR2: MDHEN and SYDVKM. In DNA form, the CDR3 reads TGTGCCAGCAGTCGACTAGCGGGAGTGAAGAATGAGCAGTTCTTC. Encoded protein: CASSRLAGVKNEQFF.

V is TRBV5-1 and J is TRBJ1-2; TRBD1 might be the D (5 bases). Germline lookup yields CDR1 SGHRS and CDR2 YFSETQ. Trimming stripped 0 bases from V and 5 bases from J, with 20 bases between. This CDR3 region has 17 residues. The CDR3 loop is CASSLGSQGPESYGYTF. The DNA of the CDR3 is TGCGCCAGCAGCTTGGGAAGCCAGGGCCCCGAGTCTTATGGCTACACCTTC.